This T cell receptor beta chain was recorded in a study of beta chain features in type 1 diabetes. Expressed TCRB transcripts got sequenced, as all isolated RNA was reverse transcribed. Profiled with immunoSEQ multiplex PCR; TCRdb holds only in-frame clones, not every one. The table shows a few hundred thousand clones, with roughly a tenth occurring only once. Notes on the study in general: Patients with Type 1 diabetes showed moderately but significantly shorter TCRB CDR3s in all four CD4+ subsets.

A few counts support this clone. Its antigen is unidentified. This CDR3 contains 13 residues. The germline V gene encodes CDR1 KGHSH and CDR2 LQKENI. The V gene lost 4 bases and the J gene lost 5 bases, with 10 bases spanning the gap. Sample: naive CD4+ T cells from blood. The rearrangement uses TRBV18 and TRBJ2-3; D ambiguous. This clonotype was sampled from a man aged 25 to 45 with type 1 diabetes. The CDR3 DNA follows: TGTGCCAGCTCACTACCAGGCGGAGATACGCAGTATTTT. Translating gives CASSLPGGDTQYF.